This T cell receptor (beta chain) comes out of a study of CD8+CD57+ T cells in acquired aplastic anemia. Study-level information: Average DNA yield from sorted CD4+ and CD8+ cells was roughly 3 ug.

Germline V lookup: CDR1 LNHDA, CDR2 SQIVND (reference sequence). This CDR3 comprises 15 residues. Unmatched junction bases numbered 9, after V lost 9 bases and J lost 0 bases. This clonotype has a handful of counts. Before being chosen for sequencing, patients had shown CD8+CD57+ cell expansion by flow cytometry. Receipt of therapy had not occurred in any patient by the time of blood sampling. Researchers used genomic DNA as the template to profile TCR beta VDJ and CDR3. A single record per CDR3 protein comes from TCRdb applying MiXCR to the reads. The data show around 79,000 distinct CDR3 sequences, less than 85% seen once.

The V and J genes are TRBV19 and TRBJ2-7; 9 positions match TRBD2. The receptor comes from a human donor with aplastic anemia. The sequenced material came from sorted CD4+, CD8+, or CD8+CD57+ T cells (not recorded which) from PBMCs. CDR3 nucleotide sequence: TGTGCCAGCAGTGAAGCGGGAGGTAGCTCCTACGAGCAGTACTTC. Translation: CASSEAGGSSYEQYF.